This T cell receptor (beta chain) was retrieved from a study of blood T cell repertoires in COVID-19. Study at large: Sample material is recorded as cDNA or gDNA derived from T cells, B-cell-depleted T cells, or PBMCs.

Method: immunoSEQ multiplex PCR; TCRdb's copy keeps in-frame clones and lacks some. The table includes 320,000 or so clones, 80% to 90% detected once. V lost 4 bases, J lost 7 bases, and 12 bases lay in between. This CDR3 spans 14 amino acids. Germline assignment: CDR1 SGHDT and CDR2 YYEEEE. Sequenced material: PBMCs or T cells enriched from blood (not recorded which). This TCR derives from a man aged 30 to 39 who had recovered from COVID-19. The gene calls are TRBV5-6 and TRBJ1-6, with D perhaps TRBD1 (5 bases). The CDR3, as DNA: TGTGCCAGCAGCGACAGAACCCTAAATTCACCCCTCCACTTT. It codes for CASSDRTLNSPLHF.